This T cell receptor (beta chain) was identified during a study of PD-1 blockade in classical Hodgkin lymphoma. In germline, CDR1 is MGHRA, CDR2 YSYEKL. CDR3 size: 15 residues. Trimming took 0 bases from V and 4 from J, leaving 10 bases between them. Time point reported: cycle 4 day 1 (C4D1), after more than five weeks of nivolumab. Each of the patients experienced relapse following autologous stem cell transplantation, and their brentuximab vedotin exposure differed. The repertoire was sequenced with immunoSEQ multiplex PCR; TCRdb's copy has only in-frame clones and lacks some. The sample carries under 60,000 clones, around nine tenths recorded once.

The chain couples TRBV4-1 to TRBJ1-5, with D unclear. Sequences were derived from peripheral blood mononuclear cells (PBMCs), sampled before the fourth cycle of nivolumab. The sequence derives from a human donor with classical Hodgkin lymphoma. The CDR3 nucleotides are TGCGCCAGCAGCCAAGAATCAGCGGGTAATCAGCCCCAGCATTTT. Amino acid sequence: CASSQESAGNQPQHF.